The following is a T cell receptor beta chain sequence with its context. Its antigen specificity is not known. Base qualities are not at hand, and no much larger clone is one base apart. The data were taken from a study of beta chain features in type 1 diabetes (dated by TCRdb to the late 2010s). About the investigation overall: Mean age, gender distribution, total cell number and subset yield did not differ between patients and healthy donors. In the study, recently diagnosed type 1 diabetes patients and matched healthy donors were compared on the TCRB repertoires of their sorted circulating CD4+ T cell subsets. A total of 85 million to 140 million sorted cells were examined across all samples, and a strong correlation was observed between cell number per subset and RNA yield. Regulatory and stem cell-like memory subsets were isolated from only 8 patients and roughly eight healthy donors, whereas naive and central memory subsets came from all 30 or so donors. What the study reported, not specific to this receptor: Fewer insertions and more nucleotide deletions at VDJ recombination sites were observed in patients with type 1 diabetes, implying thymic rearrangement abnormalities. Only small numbers of individuals were included in the HLA sub-analyses, which left unresolved whether HLA type had any influence on TCRB rearrangement. Because cDNA was sequenced instead of genomic DNA, activated cells with high expression could be over-represented, although the groups did not differ in activation or CD3 levels. Naive, central memory and regulatory TCRB repertoires appeared more similar among patients than among healthy donors. PCR might favor shorter templates, but patient and control samples were amplified and corrected together, so any skew would affect both groups equally. A moderate but significant shortening of TCRB CDR3 length was observed in type 1 diabetes patients in all four CD4+ subsets.

From each donor, a single peripheral blood sample of approximately 110 mL on average was drawn into heparinised tubes. A BD FACSAria II and a panel including CD45RO, CCR7, CD25, CD127, CD95 and CD27 were used to sort naive, central memory, regulatory and stem cell-like memory CD4+ T cells. A purity above 95% was achieved for all sorted populations. PBMCs were isolated immediately by Lymphoprep density gradient centrifugation and stained directly without culture. Samples were stained and sorted in pairs, with one healthy donor and one patient per experiment, so that batch effects were minimized. The CDR3 numbers 13 residues from cysteine through phenylalanine. Only the CDR3 portion is preserved as DNA: 39 bases, with reading frame beginning at the first base. The germline V end is reduced by 8 bases and the J end by 5 bases; junction bases left unmatched: 5. The CDR1 and CDR2 encoded by the germline V gene are MGHRA and YSYEKL.

The High Capacity cDNA Reverse Transcription Kit was used to reverse transcribe all of the isolated RNA, meaning that expressed TCRB transcripts were what got sequenced. For stem cell-like memory T cell samples, survey-depth immunoSEQ sequencing was used, averaging about 970,000 total reads per sample. Sorted cells were lysed in RLT buffer and RNA was extracted with DNase-treated RNeasy Micro or Mini kits, depending on cell number. To prevent cross-contamination, every cell subset was processed on its own, while patient and healthy donor samples were processed together. Using the immunoSEQ multiplex PCR, TCRB sequences were amplified from cDNA into 87-bp fragments spanning the CDR3 region. Sequencing of the amplicons was performed on the Illumina HiSeq platform. The authors' pipeline ran thus. Synthetic template baselines were used to correct PCR bias computationally, reads within Hamming distance 2 were collapsed together, and singletons that could not be merged were discarded. Reads were aligned against IMGT so that V, D and J genes, CDR3 length and insertions or deletions at six rearrangement sites could be assigned. Within each subset, clonotype counts were normalized to sorted cell number, and only after that were true diversity and Gini coefficients computed with the tcR R package. Repertoire sharing was quantified using the overlap coefficient calculated on TCRB nucleotide sequences. Sourced from immuneACCESS, this table was stored by TCRdb with only in-frame sequences that have V and J called. A share of the clones is absent; for the studies checked, an unresolved V gene accounts for under half, and the remainder has no known explanation. V, J and clone size reflect that table, while D and trimming were determined from the DNA. The sample includes approximately 50,000 clones, with about 60% observed a single time. The ten largest clones represent 0.25% to 0.35% of the sample.

The clonotype originates from a woman aged 25 to 45 with type 1 diabetes. The specimen sequenced was stem cell memory CD4+ T cells from blood. The cell subset or site label here, explained by the study, means: stem cell-like memory CD4+ T cells. This receptor chain uses TRBV4-1 and TRBJ2-5; TRBD2 aligns with 10 central bases. The nucleotides read TGCGCCAGCGGTTCTAGCGGGAGCGAGACCCAGTACTTC. This translates into CASGSSGSETQYF.